Sequencing of this T cell receptor (beta chain) was carried out in a study of blood T cell repertoires in COVID-19. Study as a whole: From the United States, Italy and Spain came samples of acute and convalescent COVID-19. From T cells, B-cell-depleted T cells, or PBMCs came the material, which was cDNA or gDNA.

V gave up 0 bases and J gave up 0 bases; unmatched junction bases: 3. There are 16 residues in the CDR3. The germline V gene encodes CDR1 SGHRS and CDR2 YFSETQ. Under the authors' procedure: Reference gene primer amplification yielded estimated nucleated cell counts. Measured with immunoSEQ multiplex PCR; TCRdb has only the in-frame clones, and not every one. That table is the source of V, J and clone size, and D and trimming were worked out from the DNA. This sample carries over 45,000 clones, 90% to 95% of them seen once, and the ten largest clones take 3.5% to 5%. The sequence was obtained from a middle-aged man with acute or convalescent COVID-19. The chain employs TRBV5-1 and TRBJ1-3; TRBD1 matches 7 bases. Sequencing was carried out using peripheral blood. CDR3 in amino acids: CASSLGGQSSGNTIYF. In nucleotides, the CDR3 is TGCGCCAGCAGCTTGGGGGGACAGAGCTCTGGAAACACCATATATTTT.